The 15 T cell receptor beta chains below all came from one sample that was sequenced in a study of T cells in Graves' hyperthyroidism and ophthalmopathy. RNA transcripts were the template for amplifying TCR beta CDR3 regions. Researchers ran a first-round RT-PCR on the TCR CDR3 using the HTBI primer set. TCRdb reprocessed the multiplex PCR reads via MiXCR and lists one record per CDR3 protein. The sample lists 500,000 to 650,000 distinct CDR3 sequences; 46% were seen once. The sequencing input was peripheral blood or thyroid tissue (not recorded which). These receptors were obtained from an adult woman with Graves' disease, either hyperthyroidism or ophthalmopathy (not recorded which).

This clonotype has just one count. The chain is built from TRBV19 and TRBJ1-2, with a possible D match to TRBD1 (5 bases). Per the germline V gene, CDR1 is LNHDA and CDR2 is SQIVND (reference sequence). Trimming took off 3 bases at V and 7 bases at J, with 15 bases between the two ends. The length of the CDR3 is 14 residues. The chain's CDR3 is CASSIRPGRGGYTF. The CDR3 DNA reads TGTGCCAGTAGTATTCGGCCAGGGCGAGGTGGCTACACCTTC.

This chain connects TRBV28 to TRBJ2-5, with TRBD2 identical over 8 bases. In germline, CDR1 is MDHEN, CDR2 SYDVKM. V lost 6 bases to trimming and J lost 2 bases; unmatched junction nucleotides: 11. This CDR3 spans 16 amino acids. The CDR3 region has the DNA TGTGCCAGCAGGGGCGCGACAGCGGGGGAACAAGAGACCCAGTACTTC. Translation: CASRGATAGEQETQYF.

This clonotype was recorded a few times. The chain combines TRBV11-2 with TRBJ2-6; TRBD1 or TRBD2 may be the D gene (5 bases each). Trimming took 5 bases from V and 0 from J, leaving 14 bases between them. The CDR3 totals 17 residues. CDR1 SGHAT and CDR2 FQNNGV come from the germline V gene. The CDR3 DNA reads TGTGCCAGCAGCCGTTGGGGACGGTCCTCTGGGGCCAACGTCCTGACTTTC. Translation gives CASSRWGRSSGANVLTF.

The chain links TRBV4-3 to TRBJ1-2; tentative D call: TRBD1 (5 bases). The CDR3 runs 16 residues. Germline CDR1 and CDR2: LGHNA and YSLEER. V shed 0 bases and J shed 4 bases, with 15 bases lying between them. The CDR3 region is CASSQDLREGSYGYTF. CDR3 DNA: TGCGCCAGCAGCCAAGATCTCAGGGAGGGGAGCTATGGCTACACCTTC.

V and J are TRBV5-5 and TRBJ2-6; D gene uncertain. Per germline, CDR1 SGHKS and CDR2 YYEKEE (reference sequence). V was pared by 2 bases and J by 9 bases, with 9 bases between. CDR3 size: 13 residues. The CDR3 loop is CASSLGQNNVLTF. In nucleotides, the CDR3 is TGTGCCAGCAGCTTAGGGCAGAACAACGTCCTGACTTTC.

The J gene is TRBJ1-5, the V gene TRBV20-1; D is possibly TRBD1 (6 bases). From germline, CDR1 is DFQATT and CDR2 SNEGSKA (reference sequence). The CDR3 has 12 amino acids. The germline V and J ends were trimmed by 5 bases and 4 bases, with 9 bases remaining between them. The CDR3 DNA follows: TGCAGTGCTTGCAGGGGAAATCAGCCCCAGCATTTT. It is translated as CSACRGNQPQHF.

Comment on this clonotype: The CDR3 ends on some other residue instead of the conserved phenylalanine or tryptophan, so this is likely a read error. It is unclear where the CDR3 begins or ends on the DNA, so no DNA is shown, and the CDR3 is as TCRdb lists it. V is TRBV7-3 and J is TRBJ2-5. Germline CDR1 is SGHTA and CDR2 is FQGTGA. The CDR3 totals 8 residues, both ends included. CDR3 protein: CASSSRRT.

The chain links TRBV12-3 or TRBV12-4 to TRBJ1-4, with a weak D call TRBD1 (5 bases). The CDR3 has 15 amino acids. Trimming cost V 4 bases and J 2 bases, with 11 bases left between them. The CDR3 is CASSSWGLTNEKLFF. DNA of the CDR3: TGTGCCAGCAGTTCCTGGGGACTGACTAATGAAAAACTGTTTTTT.

V gene TRBV7-2 combines with J gene TRBJ2-7; D is possibly TRBD1 (5 bases). Per germline, CDR1 SGHTA and CDR2 FQGNSA. The CDR3 covers 14 residues. V lost 6 bases to trimming and J lost 2 bases, with 14 bases between them. CDR3 amino acids: CASSPGRATYEQYF. The CDR3 DNA reads as TGTGCCAGCAGTCCGGGCAGGGCTACCTACGAGCAGTACTTC.

This clonotype has a single count. V and J are TRBV7-9 and TRBJ2-2; a possible D gene is TRBD2 (5 bases). The germline V gene has CDR1 SEHNR and CDR2 FQNEAQ (reference sequence). The CDR3 totals 14 residues. V was shortened by 5 bases and J by 7 bases, with 14 bases between the two germline ends. The CDR3 DNA reads TGTGCCAGCAGCCCCCGTGGAGGCGACGGGGAGCTGTTTTTT. Translation: CASSPRGGDGELFF. Looking up the rest from reference TRBV7-9 and TRBJ2-2 gives the full variable domain: DTGVSQNPRHKITKRGQNVTFRCDPISEHNRLYWYRQTLGQGPEFLTYFQNEAQLEKSRLLSDRFSAERPKGSFSTLEIQRTEQGDSAMYLCASSPRGGDGELFFGEGSRLTVL.

The rearrangement links TRBV10-3 to TRBJ1-2; the match to TRBD1 covers 10 bases. Germline V gene sequence: CDR1 ENHRY, CDR2 SYGVKD. V lost 5 bases, J lost 8 bases, and 5 bases stayed unmatched. The CDR3 totals 13 residues. The CDR3 protein is CAISRQGAWGYTF. CDR3 DNA sequence: TGTGCCATCAGTCGACAGGGGGCATGGGGCTACACCTTC.

In this sample, this clonotype turned up many times. This sequence joins TRBV7-2 and TRBJ2-2, with 10 bases fitting TRBD1. Germline V gene data show CDR1 as SGHTA and CDR2 as FQGNSA. The V gene end was trimmed by 6 bases and the J gene end by 8 bases; junction bases not matched to a gene: 12. The CDR3 totals 16 residues. Written as DNA, the CDR3 is TGTGCCAGCAGTGGGGCCGGGACAGGGGCGTCGGGGGAGCTGTTTTTT. This gives the protein CASSGAGTGASGELFF.

The table lists this clonotype with many counts. The chain is built from TRBV7-2 and TRBJ1-5; D ambiguous. V lost 6 bases, J lost 9 bases, and 18 bases lay in between. Germline CDR1 reads SGHTA; CDR2 reads FQGNSA. This CDR3 is built from 14 residues. The CDR3 is CASSWTATPSPQHF. The CDR3 bases are TGTGCCAGCAGTTGGACGGCCACCCCGTCGCCCCAGCATTTT.

The chain couples TRBV12-3 or TRBV12-4 to TRBJ1-4; D ambiguous. The CDR3 covers 15 residues. The germline V and J ends were trimmed by 6 bases and 8 bases, with 19 bases remaining between them. The CDR3, as DNA: TGTGCCAGCAGCTCCCGGGCCCCGGAGGAGGAAAAACTGTTTTTT. This codes for CASSSRAPEEEKLFF.

This clonotype was detected only once. The V and J genes are TRBV7-2 and TRBJ1-4; TRBD1 might be the D (6 bases). With 6 bases removed from V and 4 bases from J, the gap between germline ends came to 9 bases. CDR1 and CDR2 from the germline V gene are SGHTA and FQGNSA. This CDR3 is built from 13 residues. The CDR3 protein is CASSKGVNEKLFF. In DNA form, the CDR3 reads TGTGCCAGCAGTAAGGGGGTTAATGAAAAACTGTTTTTT.